The clone carrying this TCR beta chain was observed once. Its antigen is not known. Selected positively for CCR7 and CD45RO-negative, naive CD8 cells excluded terminally differentiated effector memory CD45RA+ cells. The sample comes from a study of shared clonotypes between healthy human individuals. Study-level points and caveats: Lower generation probabilities were found for non-shared clonotypes than for those shared by all four donors. Specimens sampled were limited to blood, with tissue repertoires likely differing.

The assay was immunoSEQ multiplex PCR, and TCRdb's table has in-frame clones only and misses some. The table has some 600,000 clones, around 96% seen once. CDR1 and CDR2 from the germline V gene are MGHRA and YSYEKL. The CDR3 covers 14 residues. Trimming took 6 bases from V and 4 from J, leaving 16 bases between them. The chain carries TRBV4-1 and TRBJ2-7, with D perhaps TRBD1 (6 bases). The sample consisted of naive CD8+ T cells sorted from blood. This clonotype was obtained from a woman younger than 45 in good health. CDR3 loop: CASSYREIEYEQYF. The CDR3 DNA reads TGCGCCAGCAGTTACAGGGAAATAGAATACGAGCAGTACTTC.